A single sample gave rise to the 19 T cell receptor beta chains below, sequenced in a study of human T cells and chemical hapten exposure. As for time point: patch test 2, 6 weeks after DPC sensitization. Treatment described: therapeutic diphenylcyclopropenone sensitization with weekly scalp DPC. From the RACE reads, TCRdb called clonotypes with MiXCR, one entry per CDR3 protein. The sample consists of tens of thousands of distinct CDR3 sequences, 3% to 3.5% of them appearing once. Sequenced here: whole blood, sampled in connection with sensitization to the hapten diphenylcyclopropenone (DPC). The receptors were sampled from a man aged 35 to 55 with alopecia areata. Some clones in this sample may be carry-over from other donors' samples.

A few counts support this clonotype. V and J are TRBV5-4 and TRBJ2-1, with 13 positions matching TRBD2. The CDR3 covers 18 residues. The germline V gene encodes CDR1 SGHNT and CDR2 YYREEE (reference sequence). V gave up 3 bases and J gave up 0 bases; unmatched junction bases: 6. The CDR3 DNA sequence: TGTGCCAGCAGCTCGGGACTAGCGGGACCCCGCTCCTACAATGAGCAGTTCTTC. It codes for CASSSGLAGPRSYNEQFF.

This clonotype occurred many times. Written as DNA, the CDR3 is TGTGCCACCAGTGACCGCTCTTGGGAGCAGTACTTC. Encoded protein: CATSDRSWEQYF. The gene calls are TRBV24-1 and TRBJ2-7, with D uncertain. The V gene lost 4 bases and the J gene lost 7 bases, with 10 bases spanning the gap. The CDR3 sequence is 12 residues long. Germline loops: CDR1 KGHDR, CDR2 SFDVKD.

This clonotype was counted many times. This chain links TRBV19 with TRBJ2-7; 8 bases line up with TRBD1. V lost 10 bases and J lost 4; bases outside the gene matches: 9. CDR1 and CDR2 (germline): LNHDA, SQIVND (reference sequence). The CDR3 is made up of 13 amino acids. The CDR3 sequence: CATRTGPPYEQYF. The CDR3 coding sequence is TGTGCCACCAGGACAGGGCCTCCTTACGAGCAGTACTTC.

There are many counts of this clonotype. J is TRBJ1-1 and V is TRBV11-1; no definite D call. The CDR3 runs to 13 residues. Trimming pared 0 bases from V and 4 bases from J, leaving 6 bases between. CDR1 is SGHAT, CDR2 FQDESV, per germline (reference sequence). CDR3 DNA: TGTGCCAGCAGCTTAGCGGGCCCCACTGAAGCTTTCTTT. Translating gives CASSLAGPTEAFF.

This clonotype came up many times. The chain links TRBV6-1 to TRBJ2-3; 7 bases line up with TRBD2. This CDR3 spans 14 amino acids. The V gene end was trimmed by 7 bases and the J gene end by 0 bases; junction bases not matched to a gene: 4. CDR1 is MNHNS, CDR2 SASEGT, per germline. In nucleotides, the CDR3 is TGTGCCAGCACCCTAGCGGTTAGCACAGATACGCAGTATTTT. Translating it yields CASTLAVSTDTQYF.

At least ten counts were recorded for this clonotype. The chain combines TRBV12-3 or TRBV12-4 with TRBJ1-1; no firm D call. V shed 6 bases and J shed 0 bases, with 8 bases lying between them. The length of the CDR3 is 13 residues. CDR3 protein: CASSPEMNTEAFF. CDR3 bases: TGTGCCAGCAGCCCCGAGATGAACACTGAAGCTTTCTTT.

This clonotype turned up a few times. The J gene is TRBJ2-2, the V gene TRBV5-1; D unclear. Trimming left V 1 base short and J 3 bases short, with 4 bases between. The CDR3 is 13 amino acids. The germline V gene has CDR1 SGHRS and CDR2 YFSETQ. In nucleotides, the CDR3 is TGCGCCAGCAGCTTGTTAGACACCGGGGAGCTGTTTTTT. Encoded protein: CASSLLDTGELFF.

Ten or more counts support this clonotype. The chain joins TRBV5-1 to TRBJ2-5, with D possibly TRBD1 on 5 matching bases. The germline V gene has CDR1 SGHRS and CDR2 YFSETQ. The CDR3 extends over 14 amino acids. Deletions cut 1 base from V and 1 base from J, with 8 bases between. CDR3 in amino acids: CASSLRGIQETQYF. CDR3 nucleotides: TGCGCCAGCAGCTTGAGGGGCATCCAAGAGACCCAGTACTTC.

This clonotype was counted many times. The CDR3 DNA reads TGTGCCAGCTCACCAAGGCATAGCTCTGGAAACACCATATATTTT. Protein product: CASSPRHSSGNTIYF. This rearrangement joins TRBV18 to TRBJ1-3; D is unresolved. Deletions cut 2 bases from V and 0 bases from J, with 8 bases between. In germline, CDR1 is KGHSH, CDR2 LQKENI. This CDR3 comprises 15 residues.

This clonotype was found many times. The chain combines TRBV20-1 with TRBJ2-7, with D tentatively TRBD1 or TRBD2 (5 bases each). Germline loops: CDR1 DFQATT, CDR2 SNEGSKA (reference sequence). Trimming took 5 bases from V and 7 from J, leaving 24 bases between them. The CDR3 is made up of 15 amino acids. CDR3 coding DNA: TGCAGTGCTCCCTCCGCCGGGACCCGGCTGGGAGAGCAGTACTTC. Protein product: CSAPSAGTRLGEQYF.

This clonotype showed up many times. V gene TRBV28 combines with J gene TRBJ2-3, with D uncertain. The CDR3 is 13 residues long. Trimming shortened V by 2 bases and J by 8 bases, and 11 bases separated the two germline ends. Germline V gene lookup returns CDR1 MDHEN and CDR2 SYDVKM. CDR3 sequence (DNA): TGTGCCAGCAGTTTAAGTGGCGGCGGTACGCAGTATTTT. Its protein is CASSLSGGGTQYF.

Judged by abundance, this clonotype is medium-sized. The chain carries TRBV12-3 or TRBV12-4 and TRBJ2-1; D is uncertain. This CDR3 comprises 13 residues. V gave up 6 bases and J gave up 5 bases, with 11 bases separating them. The CDR3 coding sequence is TGTGCCAGCAGCCTTTTTCTTAACAATGAGCAGTTCTTC. This gives the protein CASSLFLNNEQFF.

This clonotype was detected only a few times. The CDR3 loop is CATSDKMGSEANVLTF. In nucleotides, the CDR3 is TGTGCCACCAGTGATAAGATGGGTAGTGAGGCCAACGTCCTGACTTTC. This chain joins TRBV24-1 and TRBJ2-6, with no clear D. The CDR3 has 16 residues. From germline, CDR1 is KGHDR and CDR2 SFDVKD. Trimming pared 3 bases from V and 6 bases from J, leaving 14 bases between.

This clonotype was counted many times. The chain links TRBV19 to TRBJ2-2, with D perhaps given as TRBD1 or TRBD2 (5 bases each). CDR3 length: 16 amino acids. V lost 2 bases and J lost 0, with 10 bases in between. The germline gives CDR1 LNHDA, CDR2 SQIVND (reference sequence). Written as DNA, the CDR3 is TGTGCCAGTAGTATATCTGTGGGGGCGAACACCGGGGAGCTGTTTTTT. It codes for CASSISVGANTGELFF.

This clonotype came up many times. This rearrangement joins TRBV7-9 to TRBJ2-7, with TRBD1 matching over 10 bases. The length of the CDR3 is 13 residues. Germline CDR1 SEHNR, CDR2 FQNEAQ (reference sequence). Trimming removed 9 bases from V and 2 bases from J; junction bases left unmatched: 4. The CDR3 here is CASIGQGAYEQYF. For the CDR3, the DNA is TGTGCCAGTATAGGACAGGGGGCCTACGAGCAGTACTTC.

This clonotype has ten or more counts. The CDR3 nucleotides read TGCAGTGCTAGAGATCGGGTGGGCGCCAATCAGCCCCAGCATTTT. Protein sequence: CSARDRVGANQPQHF. The V and J genes are TRBV20-1 and TRBJ1-5; D is uncertain. This CDR3 spans 15 amino acids. V dropped 0 bases and J dropped 3 bases, with 12 bases sitting between them. Looked up from germline, CDR1 is DFQATT and CDR2 is SNEGSKA (reference sequence).

This clonotype occurred many times. The CDR3 is CASSLGPSGRADTQYF. The CDR3 nucleotides are TGTGCCAGCAGCTTAGGCCCTAGCGGAAGGGCAGATACGCAGTATTTT. The V call is TRBV7-9, the J call TRBJ2-3; 7 bases match TRBD2. V shed 1 base, J shed 4 bases, and the junction held 8 bases outside the gene matches. The CDR3 length is 16 residues. Germline V gene lookup returns CDR1 SEHNR and CDR2 FQNEAQ (reference sequence).

This clonotype has at least ten counts. The rearrangement links TRBV10-3 to TRBJ1-1, with D unresolved. Germline assignment: CDR1 ENHRY and CDR2 SYGVKD. The CDR3 has 14 residues. V lost 0 bases and J lost 4, with 9 bases in between. The CDR3 here is CAISESTGSTEAFF. DNA for the CDR3: TGTGCCATCAGTGAGTCGACGGGATCCACTGAAGCTTTCTTT.

The chain has TRBV30 and TRBJ1-6, with 8 bases aligning to TRBD1. Germline loops: CDR1 GTSNPN, CDR2 SVGIG (reference sequence). After removal of 2 bases from V and 8 bases from J, the junction contained 5 bases not matched to a gene. This CDR3 has 14 amino acids. The CDR3 coding sequence is TGTGCCTGGAGTCCCGGGACAGGAGATTCACCCCTCCACTTT. Protein sequence: CAWSPGTGDSPLHF.